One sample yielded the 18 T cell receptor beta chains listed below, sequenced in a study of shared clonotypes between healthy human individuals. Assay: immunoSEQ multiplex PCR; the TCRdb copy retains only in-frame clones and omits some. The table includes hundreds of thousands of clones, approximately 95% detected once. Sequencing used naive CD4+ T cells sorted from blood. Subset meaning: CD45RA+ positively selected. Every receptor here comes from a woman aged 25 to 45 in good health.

The CDR3 sequence: CASSPTRDSKAFF. In DNA, the CDR3 is TGTGCCAGCAGCCCTACCAGGGACAGTAAAGCTTTCTTT. The J gene is TRBJ1-1, the V gene TRBV27, with 7 bases that match TRBD1. The germline gives CDR1 MNHEY, CDR2 SMNVEV (reference sequence). With V trimmed by 6 bases and J by 9 bases, 10 bases remained unmatched. The CDR3 totals 13 residues.

CDR3 sequence: CASFPRETQYF. The CDR3 DNA sequence: TGTGCCAGTTTTCCCCGGGAGACCCAGTACTTC. This sequence joins TRBV27 and TRBJ2-5; no reliable D call. Looked up from germline, CDR1 is MNHEY and CDR2 is SMNVEV (reference sequence). The CDR3 runs to 11 residues. Deletions cut 9 bases from V and 5 bases from J, with 10 bases between.

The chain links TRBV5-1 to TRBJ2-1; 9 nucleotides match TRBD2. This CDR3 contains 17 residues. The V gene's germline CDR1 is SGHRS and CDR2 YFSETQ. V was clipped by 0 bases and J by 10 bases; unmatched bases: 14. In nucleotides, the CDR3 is TGCGCCAGCAGCTTGGCCGGTTTAGCGGGAGCTACAATCGAGCAGTTCTTC. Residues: CASSLAGLAGATIEQFF.

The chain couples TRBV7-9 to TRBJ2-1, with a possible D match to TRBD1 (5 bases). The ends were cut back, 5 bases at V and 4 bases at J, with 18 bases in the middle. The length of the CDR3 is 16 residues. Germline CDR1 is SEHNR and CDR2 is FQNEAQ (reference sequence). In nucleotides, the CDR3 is TGTGCCAGCAGCCAAGTGGGGCAGGAAATATACAATGAGCAGTTCTTC. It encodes CASSQVGQEIYNEQFF.

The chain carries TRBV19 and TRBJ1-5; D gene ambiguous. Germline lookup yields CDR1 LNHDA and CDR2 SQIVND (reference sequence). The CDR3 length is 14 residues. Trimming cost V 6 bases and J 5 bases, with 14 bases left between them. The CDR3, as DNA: TGTGCCAGTAGCCCCGGGATCCTTTATCAGCCCCAGCATTTT. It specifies CASSPGILYQPQHF. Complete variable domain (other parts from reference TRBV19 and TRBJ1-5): DGGITQSPKYLFRKEGQNVTLSCEQNLNHDAMYWYRQDPGQGLRLIYYSQIVNDFQKGDIAEGYSVSREKKESFPLTVTSAQKNPTAFYLCASSPGILYQPQHFGDGTRLSIL.

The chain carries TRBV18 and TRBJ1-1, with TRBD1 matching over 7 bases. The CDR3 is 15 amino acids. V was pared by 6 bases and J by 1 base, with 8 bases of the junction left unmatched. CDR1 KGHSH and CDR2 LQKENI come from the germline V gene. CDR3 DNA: TGTGCCAGCTCTCTGACCGGGACAGAGAACACTGAAGCTTTCTTT. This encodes CASSLTGTENTEAFF.

CDR3 loop: CASSLRREGSYEQYF. The CDR3 DNA sequence: TGTGCCAGCAGTTTACGGCGGGAGGGCTCCTACGAGCAGTACTTC. The chain employs TRBV28 and TRBJ2-7, with 9 bases fitting TRBD2. Germline V gene data show CDR1 as MDHEN and CDR2 as SYDVKM. The length of the CDR3 is 15 residues. Trimming removed 2 bases from V and 0 bases from J; junction bases left unmatched: 2.

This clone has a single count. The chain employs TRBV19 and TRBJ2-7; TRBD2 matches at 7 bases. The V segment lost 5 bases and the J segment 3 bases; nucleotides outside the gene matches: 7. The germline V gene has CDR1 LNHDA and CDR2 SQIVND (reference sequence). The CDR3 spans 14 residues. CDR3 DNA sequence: TGTGCCAGTAGTGTTTCTAGCGGCAACTACGAGCAGTACTTC. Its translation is CASSVSSGNYEQYF. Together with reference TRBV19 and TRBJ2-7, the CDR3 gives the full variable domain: DGGITQSPKYLFRKEGQNVTLSCEQNLNHDAMYWYRQDPGQGLRLIYYSQIVNDFQKGDIAEGYSVSREKKESFPLTVTSAQKNPTAFYLCASSVSSGNYEQYFGPGTRLTVT.

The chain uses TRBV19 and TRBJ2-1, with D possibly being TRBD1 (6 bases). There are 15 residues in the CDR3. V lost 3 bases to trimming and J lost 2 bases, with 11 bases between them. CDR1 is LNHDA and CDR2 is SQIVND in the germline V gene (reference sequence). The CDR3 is CASSISAGAYNEQFF. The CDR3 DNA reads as TGTGCCAGTAGTATCAGCGCAGGGGCCTACAATGAGCAGTTCTTC.

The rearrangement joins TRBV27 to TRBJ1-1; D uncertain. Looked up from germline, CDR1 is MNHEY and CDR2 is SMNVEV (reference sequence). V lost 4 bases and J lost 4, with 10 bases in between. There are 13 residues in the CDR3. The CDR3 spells CASSWERGTEAFF. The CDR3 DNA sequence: TGTGCCAGCAGTTGGGAACGGGGCACTGAAGCTTTCTTT.

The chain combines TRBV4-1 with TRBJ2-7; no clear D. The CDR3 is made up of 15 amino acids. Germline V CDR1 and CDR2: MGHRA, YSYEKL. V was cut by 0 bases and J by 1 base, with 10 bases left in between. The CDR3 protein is CASSQDLGGSYEQYF. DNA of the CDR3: TGCGCCAGCAGCCAAGATCTGGGCGGTTCCTACGAGCAGTACTTC.

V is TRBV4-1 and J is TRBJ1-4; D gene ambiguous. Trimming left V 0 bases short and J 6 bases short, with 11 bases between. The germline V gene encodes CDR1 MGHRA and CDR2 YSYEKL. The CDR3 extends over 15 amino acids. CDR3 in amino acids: CASSQEPVGDEKLFF. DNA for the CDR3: TGCGCCAGCAGCCAAGAGCCCGTTGGGGATGAAAAACTGTTTTTT.

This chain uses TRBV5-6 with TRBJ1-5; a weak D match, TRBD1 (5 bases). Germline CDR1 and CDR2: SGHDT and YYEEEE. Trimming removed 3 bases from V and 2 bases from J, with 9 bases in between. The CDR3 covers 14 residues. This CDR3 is CASSYGGGNQPQHF. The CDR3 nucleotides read TGTGCCAGCAGCTATGGGGGAGGCAATCAGCCCCAGCATTTT.

In nucleotides, the CDR3 is TGTGCCAGCTCACCCGGGGGAGGGGATACGCAGTATTTT. This translates into CASSPGGGDTQYF. The rearrangement uses TRBV18 and TRBJ2-3; 7 positions match TRBD2. Germline CDR1 and CDR2: KGHSH and LQKENI. This CDR3 comprises 13 residues. Trimming cost V 3 bases and J 6 bases; bases outside gene matches: 3.

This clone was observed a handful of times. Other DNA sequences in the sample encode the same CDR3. The CDR3 DNA reads TGCGCCAGCAGCTTGGACAGCTATGGCTACACCTTC. Translated: CASSLDSYGYTF. The chain uses TRBV5-1 and TRBJ1-2; D not resolved. CDR1 and CDR2 (germline): SGHRS, YFSETQ. Trimming shortened V by 0 bases and J by 4 bases, and 4 bases separated the two germline ends. The CDR3 totals 12 residues.

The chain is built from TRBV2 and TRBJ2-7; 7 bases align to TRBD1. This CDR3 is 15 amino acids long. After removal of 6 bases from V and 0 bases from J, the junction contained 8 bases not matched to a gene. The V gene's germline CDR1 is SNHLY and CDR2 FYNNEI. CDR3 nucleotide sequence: TGTGCCAGCAGCGCCGAGGGACAGAGCTCCTACGAGCAGTACTTC. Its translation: CASSAEGQSSYEQYF.

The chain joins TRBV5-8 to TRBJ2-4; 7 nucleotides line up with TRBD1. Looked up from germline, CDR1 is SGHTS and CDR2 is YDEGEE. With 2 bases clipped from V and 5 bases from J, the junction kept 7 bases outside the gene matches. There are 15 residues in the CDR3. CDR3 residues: CASSLRDRVENIQYF. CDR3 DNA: TGTGCCAGCAGCTTACGTGACAGGGTGGAAAACATTCAGTACTTC. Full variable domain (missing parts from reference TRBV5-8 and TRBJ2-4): EAGVTQSPTHLIKTRGQQATLRCSPISGHTSVYWYQQALGLGLQFLLWYDEGEERNRGNFPPRFSGRQFPNYSSELNVNALELEDSALYLCASSLRDRVENIQYFGAGTRLSVL.

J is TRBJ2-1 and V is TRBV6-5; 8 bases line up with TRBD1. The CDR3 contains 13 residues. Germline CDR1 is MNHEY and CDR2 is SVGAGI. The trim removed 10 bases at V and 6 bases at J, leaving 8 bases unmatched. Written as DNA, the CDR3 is TGTGCCACCCGCGGACAGGGAAGCAATGAGCAGTTCTTC. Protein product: CATRGQGSNEQFF.